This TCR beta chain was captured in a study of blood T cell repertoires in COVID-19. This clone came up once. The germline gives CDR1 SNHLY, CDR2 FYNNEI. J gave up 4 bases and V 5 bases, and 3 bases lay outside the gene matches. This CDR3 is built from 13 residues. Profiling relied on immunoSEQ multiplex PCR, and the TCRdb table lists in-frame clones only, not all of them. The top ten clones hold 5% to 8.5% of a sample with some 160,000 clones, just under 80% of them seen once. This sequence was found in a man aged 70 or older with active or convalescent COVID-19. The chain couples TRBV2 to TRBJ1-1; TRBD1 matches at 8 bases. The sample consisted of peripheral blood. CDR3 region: CASSSGQGTEAFF. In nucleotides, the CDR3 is TGTGCCAGCAGTTCAGGACAGGGCACTGAAGCTTTCTTT.